This T cell receptor (beta chain) was identified in a study of blood T cell repertoires in COVID-19. Germline V gene lookup returns CDR1 SGHTA and CDR2 FQGNSA. The CDR3 length is 14 residues. The ends lost 3 bases at V and 4 bases at J; junction bases unmatched: 1. The assay was immunoSEQ multiplex PCR, and TCRdb's table has in-frame clones only and misses some. The table lists nearly 90,000 clones, approximately 88% of them singletons. The TCR originated in a man in his fifties or sixties with acute or convalescent COVID-19. Sequencing used peripheral blood. This sequence joins TRBV7-2 and TRBJ2-4; 9 nucleotides match TRBD2. CDR3 loop: CASSFGLAKNIQYF. The DNA for the CDR3 is TGTGCCAGCAGCTTTGGACTAGCGAAAAACATTCAGTACTTC.